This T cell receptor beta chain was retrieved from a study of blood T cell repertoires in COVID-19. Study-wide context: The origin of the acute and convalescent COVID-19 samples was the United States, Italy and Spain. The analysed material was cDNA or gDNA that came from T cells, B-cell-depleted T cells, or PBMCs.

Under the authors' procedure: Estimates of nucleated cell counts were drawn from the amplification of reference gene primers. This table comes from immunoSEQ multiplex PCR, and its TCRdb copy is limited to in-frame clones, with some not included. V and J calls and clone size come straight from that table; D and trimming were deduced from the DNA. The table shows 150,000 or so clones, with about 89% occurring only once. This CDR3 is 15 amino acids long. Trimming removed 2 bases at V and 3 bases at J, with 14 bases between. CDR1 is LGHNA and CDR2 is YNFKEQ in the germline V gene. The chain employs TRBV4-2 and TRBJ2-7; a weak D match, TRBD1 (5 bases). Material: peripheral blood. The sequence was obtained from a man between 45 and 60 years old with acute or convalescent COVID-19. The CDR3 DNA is TGTGCCAGCAGCCAATTGATAGGGGAAATCTACGAGCAGTACTTC. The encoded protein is CASSQLIGEIYEQYF.